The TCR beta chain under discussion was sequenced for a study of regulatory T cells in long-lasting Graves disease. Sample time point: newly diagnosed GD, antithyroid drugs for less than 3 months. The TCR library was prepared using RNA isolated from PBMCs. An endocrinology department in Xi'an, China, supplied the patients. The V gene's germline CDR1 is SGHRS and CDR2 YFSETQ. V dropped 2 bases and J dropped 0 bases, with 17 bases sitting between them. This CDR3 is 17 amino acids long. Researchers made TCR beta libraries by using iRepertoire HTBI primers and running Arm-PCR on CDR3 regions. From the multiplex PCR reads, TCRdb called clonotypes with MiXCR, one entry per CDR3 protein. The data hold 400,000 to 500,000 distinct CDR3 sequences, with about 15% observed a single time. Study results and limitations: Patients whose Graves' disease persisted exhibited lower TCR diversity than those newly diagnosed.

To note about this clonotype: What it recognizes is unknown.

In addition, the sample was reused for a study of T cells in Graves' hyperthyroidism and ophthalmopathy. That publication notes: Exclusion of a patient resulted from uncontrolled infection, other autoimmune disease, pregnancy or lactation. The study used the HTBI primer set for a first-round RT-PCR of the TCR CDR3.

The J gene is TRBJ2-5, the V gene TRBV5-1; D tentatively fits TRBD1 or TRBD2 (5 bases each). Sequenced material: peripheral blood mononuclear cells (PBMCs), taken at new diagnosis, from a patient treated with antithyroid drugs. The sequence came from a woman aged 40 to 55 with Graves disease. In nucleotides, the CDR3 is TGCGCCAGCAGCTTTGGGGGTATAGCCAAGTACCAAGAGACCCAGTACTTC. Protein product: CASSFGGIAKYQETQYF.